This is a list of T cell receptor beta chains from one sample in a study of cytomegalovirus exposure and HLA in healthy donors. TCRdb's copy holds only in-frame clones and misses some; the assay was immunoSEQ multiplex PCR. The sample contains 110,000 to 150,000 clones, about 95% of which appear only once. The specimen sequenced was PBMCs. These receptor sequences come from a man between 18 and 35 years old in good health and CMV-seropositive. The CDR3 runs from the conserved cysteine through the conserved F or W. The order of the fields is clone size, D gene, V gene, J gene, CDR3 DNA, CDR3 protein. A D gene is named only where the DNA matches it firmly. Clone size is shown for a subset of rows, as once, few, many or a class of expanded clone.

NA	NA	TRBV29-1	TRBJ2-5	TGCAGCGTTCCAGAGGGGGTGACCCAGTACTTC	CSVPEGVTQYF
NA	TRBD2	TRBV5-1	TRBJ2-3	TGCGCCAGCAGCTTGGCTACACTAGCGGGAGGTGTAGATACGCAGTATTTT	CASSLATLAGGVDTQYF
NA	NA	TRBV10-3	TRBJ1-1	TGTGCCATCAGAGGGCCCGGGGGAGGGGGCACTGAAGCTTTCTTT	CAIRGPGGGGTEAFF
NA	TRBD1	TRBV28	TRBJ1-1	TGTGCCAGCAGTATGACAGGGGAATTGACTGAAGCTTTCTTT	CASSMTGELTEAFF
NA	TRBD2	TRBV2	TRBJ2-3	TGTGCCAGCAGTGAAAAGGGAGGGCTAGCGGACTACACAGATACGCAGTATTTT	CASSEKGGLADYTDTQYF
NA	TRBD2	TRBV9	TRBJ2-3	TGTGCCAGCAGCGTAGGACTAGCGGGAGACACAGATACGCAGTATTTT	CASSVGLAGDTDTQYF
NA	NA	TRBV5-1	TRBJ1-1	TGCGCCAGCAGCTCCCCACTGGGGGCCCCGAACACTGAAGCTTTCTTT	CASSSPLGAPNTEAFF
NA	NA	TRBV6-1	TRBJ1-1	TGTGCCAGCAGTGAATTATACGGGACAAACTTT	CASSELYGTNF
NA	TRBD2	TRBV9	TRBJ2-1	TGTGCCAGCAGCGTAGGTCTAGCGGACCACTACAATGAGCAGTTCTTC	CASSVGLADHYNEQFF
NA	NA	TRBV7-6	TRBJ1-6	TGTGCCAGCAGCTTAGGAGGGAGCTCCTATAATTCACCCCTCCACTTT	CASSLGGSSYNSPLHF
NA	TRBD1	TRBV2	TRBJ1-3	TGTGCCAGCAAGTCGGACAGGGAAGCTGGAAACACCATATATTTT	CASKSDREAGNTIYF
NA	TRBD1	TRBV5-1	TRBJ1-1	TGCGCCAGCAGCTTAATGTACAGGGGGTCGCGGAACACTGAAGCTTTCTTT	CASSLMYRGSRNTEAFF
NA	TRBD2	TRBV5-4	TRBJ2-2	TGTGCCAGCAGCCAACTAGCGGGGGCGAACACCGGGGAGCTGTTTTTT	CASSQLAGANTGELFF
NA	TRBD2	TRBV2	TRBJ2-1	TGTGCCAGCAGTGAGGGGACTAGCGGGATTTACAATGAGCAGTTCTTC	CASSEGTSGIYNEQFF
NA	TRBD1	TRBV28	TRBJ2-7	TGTGCCAGCAGTCCCTCCGGGACAGACTTGACCTACGAGCAGTACTTC	CASSPSGTDLTYEQYF
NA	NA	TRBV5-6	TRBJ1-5	TGTGCCAGCAGCTTGTCCAGCGGGGGGCGTCTCAATCAGCCCCAGCATTTT	CASSLSSGGRLNQPQHF
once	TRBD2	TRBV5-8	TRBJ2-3	TGTGCCAGCAGCTTGGCCATTCTAGCGGCTAGCACAGATACGCAGTATTTT	CASSLAILAASTDTQYF
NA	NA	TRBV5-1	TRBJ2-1	TGCGCCAGCAGCTTGGGGTGGACTGGGTCGTACAATGAGCAGTTCTTC	CASSLGWTGSYNEQFF
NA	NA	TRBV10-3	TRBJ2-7	TGTGCCATCAGGAATAGCGACGAGCAGTACTTC	CAIRNSDEQYF
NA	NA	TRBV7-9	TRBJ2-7	TGTGCCAGCAGCTTCCGGGACTTTTACGAGCAGTACTTC	CASSFRDFYEQYF
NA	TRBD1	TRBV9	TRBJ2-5	TGTGCCAGCAGCGGACAGGGGTTACAGACCCAGTACTTC	CASSGQGLQTQYF
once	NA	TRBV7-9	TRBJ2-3	TGTGCCAGCAGCTTAGGGGCTTGGGGCACAGATACGCAGTATTTT	CASSLGAWGTDTQYF
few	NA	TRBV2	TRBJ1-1	TGTGCCATGGTCCGGGACATTGAAGCTTTCTTT	CAMVRDIEAFF
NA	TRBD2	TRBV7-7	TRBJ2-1	TGTGCTAGCAGCTTAGAGGCTAGCGGATACAATGAGCAGTTCTTC	CASSLEASGYNEQFF
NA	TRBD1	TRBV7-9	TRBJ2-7	TGTGCCAGCAGCCGAGAGACAGGGGGTGACGAGCAGTACTTC	CASSRETGGDEQYF
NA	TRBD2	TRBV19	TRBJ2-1	TGTGCCAGCCGCCCGACTAGCGGGAGGAAGCAGTTCTTC	CASRPTSGRKQFF